This TCR beta chain was retrieved from a study of molecular identifiers for immune sequencing clone quantification. General observations from the study: Spiked TCR RNA from one Jurkat cell reportedly showed up when mixed among one million naive cells.

In its sample, this clonotype was seen many times. Its antigen is not identified. Trimming left V 0 bases short and J 6 bases short, with 9 bases between. The germline V gene has CDR1 MGHRA and CDR2 YSYEKL. The CDR3 spans 13 residues. The use of previously described methods and listed TCR primers produced the bulk TCR libraries. In TCRdb, the PCR reads were re-called with MiXCR into one record per CDR3 protein. The sample yields over 55,000 distinct CDR3 sequences, under 20% seen once. This clonotype was sampled from a human donor in good health. Some libraries in this study had Jurkat cell RNA spiked in. Sequenced: naive CD8+ T cells from blood, with Jurkat cell RNA spiked in. Subset meaning: FACS-sorted CD8+CD4-CCR7+CD45RA+ naive T cells. The V gene is TRBV4-1, the J gene TRBJ2-7; TRBD1 is a possible D gene (6 bases). CDR3 in DNA: TGCGCCAGCAGCCAAGAGGGGGCGCGCGAGCAGTACTTC. It codes for CASSQEGAREQYF.